This T cell receptor (beta chain) originates from a study of blood T cell repertoires in COVID-19. For the study at large: T cells, B-cell-depleted T cells, or PBMCs provided the cDNA or gDNA that served as material.

Generated by immunoSEQ multiplex PCR, the TCRdb table keeps only in-frame clones and is missing some. The data show about 400,000 clones, around 89% seen once. The sequenced material came from peripheral blood. The sequence was collected from a man aged 35-49 years with acute or convalescent COVID-19.

CDR3 sequence: CASSQVSAGGAEGYTF. The DNA of the CDR3 is TGTGCCAGCAGCCAAGTCTCGGCGGGGGGCGCGGAAGGCTACACCTTC. The genes are TRBV3-1 (or the pseudogene TRBV3-2) and TRBJ1-2, with D possibly matching TRBD1 (6 bases). Germline V gene data show CDR1 as LGHDT and CDR2 as YNNKEL (reference sequence). This CDR3 comprises 16 residues. The V and J ends lost 1 base and 8 bases respectively, with 20 bases between them.